This TCR beta chain was captured in a study of blood T cell repertoires in COVID-19 (TCRdb year 2020). Regarding the research as a whole: Samples from collaborators originated in the United States, Italy and Spain and spanned both the acute and convalescent phases of COVID-19. The material from the prospective study consisted of cDNA or gDNA derived from T cells, B-cell-depleted T cells, or PBMCs. Subjects who had been exposed to COVID-19, were actively infected with it, or had recovered from it provided the deeply sampled blood TCRbeta repertoires that made up the dataset. A freely available public database, intended as a resource for researchers studying the immune response to SARS-CoV-2, is where the repertoires were released. Samples were obtained from the ongoing ImmuneRACE study (first 160 participants) and from about 1,300 subjects provided by 6 global collaborators. Sample metadata almost always included a de-identified subject ID, COVID-19 status, age in years and sex. Where HLA class I and class II types were available, the types were taken from metadata supplied by the sample provider, not from assay-based typing.

TCRbeta CDR3 regions were amplified from genomic DNA using the immunoSEQ Assay, a bias-controlled multiplex PCR. In the original analysis: The number of nucleated cells in each sample was estimated from the amplification of reference gene primers within the assay. Sequence reads were collapsed and filtered to measure the absolute abundance of every unique TCRbeta CDR3 rearrangement. Productive Simpson clonality was computed per sample as the square root of Simpson's diversity index over productive rearrangements. As stored in TCRdb, this immuneACCESS dataset retains in-frame rearrangements with V and J assigned. A fraction of the clones does not appear; measured against another copy, unresolved V genes explain less than half of the discrepancy, and the remainder lacks a known reason. From that table come the V and J calls and clone size; the DNA was used to work out D and trimming. This sample gives about 370,000 clones in total; roughly 90% of them show up just once. The leading ten clones occupy about 3% of the sample.

About this clone itself: Its antigen remains unidentified. Base qualities are missing; no much larger clone stands one base away.

One collaborating source in Seattle enrolled patients while the patients were actively infected and followed the patients over time throughout the course of disease. Each collaborating institution followed its own protocols to collect whole blood in K2EDTA tubes. Collaborator samples were shipped for TCRbeta analysis as frozen whole blood, isolated PBMCs, or DNA extracted from either sample type. What the study reported, not specific to this receptor: Clinical and demographic metadata were provided uncurated, with the amount varying by source and participant.

For CDR1 and CDR2, the germline V gene (reference sequence) lists PRHDT and FYEKMQ. V is pruned by 5 bases and J by 3 bases, leaving 2 bases of the junction without a gene match. Reading from cysteine to phenylalanine, the CDR3 counts 13 amino acids. The retained sequence is limited to the CDR3, 39 bases, with the frame set at the first base. The sequence links TRBV13 to TRBJ2-5, with TRBD1 identical over 8 junction bases. This clonotype was obtained from a woman in her 30s with COVID-19, enrolled during active disease. Sequenced sample: peripheral blood. CDR3 sequence: CASSPGQEETQYF. The nucleotide sequence reads as follows: TGTGCCAGCAGCCCGGGACAGGAAGAGACCCAGTACTTC.